Below, 22 T cell receptor beta chains from the same sample are listed, as sequenced in a study of blood T cell repertoires in COVID-19. Data came from immunoSEQ multiplex PCR; TCRdb stores just in-frame clones and leaves some out. Of more than 300,000 clones listed, 87% are singletons. The sequenced material came from peripheral blood. The receptors come from a woman aged 25 to 39 with COVID-19, enrolled during active disease.

V usage is TRBV5-1 and J usage is TRBJ1-4; TRBD1 aligns across 8 bases. Germline trimming cut 4 bases from V and 8 bases from J; bases unmatched to any gene: 7. The CDR3 is 14 amino acids. Per germline, CDR1 SGHRS and CDR2 YFSETQ. The CDR3 DNA sequence: TGCGCCAGCAGCGCCGGGACAGGTGACGAAAAACTGTTTTTT. Translating it yields CASSAGTGDEKLFF.

The chain employs TRBV30 and TRBJ1-5; D gene uncertain. This CDR3 is 15 amino acids long. Trimming cost V 1 base and J 6 bases, with 16 bases left between them. Per the germline V gene, CDR1 is GTSNPN and CDR2 is SVGIG (reference sequence). Here the CDR3 reads CAWSGPGMFGQPQHF. The CDR3 DNA follows: TGTGCCTGGAGTGGGCCCGGGATGTTCGGTCAGCCCCAGCATTTT.

This chain links TRBV5-6 with TRBJ1-1; no firm D call. V gave up 0 bases and J gave up 7 bases, with 10 bases separating them. Looked up from germline, CDR1 is SGHDT and CDR2 is YYEEEE. The CDR3 has 13 residues. The DNA of the CDR3 is TGTGCCAGCAGCTTGGGGGCGCGTATTGAAGCTTTCTTT. This codes for CASSLGARIEAFF.

The chain links TRBV10-2 to TRBJ2-1; 8 bases align to TRBD2. The CDR3 totals 16 residues. Germline V CDR1 and CDR2: WSHSY, SAAADI. V lost 6 bases to trimming and J lost 4 bases; unmatched junction nucleotides: 11. This CDR3 is CASSRLAGSSYNEQFF. The DNA of the CDR3 is TGCGCCAGCAGCCGGCTAGCGGGTTCTTCTTACAATGAGCAGTTCTTC.

V usage is TRBV28 and J usage is TRBJ2-1; a weak D match, TRBD2 (6 bases). CDR1 is MDHEN, CDR2 SYDVKM, per germline. This CDR3 spans 13 amino acids. Trimming removed 6 bases at V and 9 bases at J, with 15 bases between. The CDR3 protein is CASSRERVGEQFF. CDR3 nucleotides: TGTGCCAGCAGCCGGGAGCGGGTGGGTGAGCAGTTCTTC.

The rearrangement links TRBV19 to TRBJ1-4; maybe TRBD1 (6 bases). Trimming pared 9 bases from V and 3 bases from J, leaving 14 bases between. Germline-derived CDR1 and CDR2 are LNHDA and SQIVND (reference sequence). The length of the CDR3 is 14 residues. CDR3 loop: CASQPGHSNEKLFF. CDR3 sequence (DNA): TGTGCCAGCCAACCGGGACACTCTAATGAAAAACTGTTTTTT.

This clone occurred once. The V gene is TRBV9, the J gene TRBJ2-3, with D possibly TRBD1 on 5 matching bases. Germline values: CDR1 SGDLS, CDR2 YYNGEE. The V end lost 0 bases, the J end lost 1 base, and 9 bases lay between the germline ends. CDR3 length: 15 amino acids. CDR3 nucleotide sequence: TGTGCCAGCAGCGTAGCTGGACACCGCACAGATACGCAGTATTTT. Its translation: CASSVAGHRTDTQYF.

This clone was observed once. CDR3 sequence: CASSEGQSYEQYF. The CDR3 nucleotides read TGTGCCAGCTCGGAGGGCCAGTCCTACGAGCAGTACTTC. This chain uses TRBV18 with TRBJ2-7; perhaps TRBD2 as D (6 bases). Deletions cut 6 bases from V and 1 base from J, with 10 bases between. Germline V lookup: CDR1 KGHSH, CDR2 LQKENI. CDR3 length: 13 residues.

This chain uses TRBV7-2 with TRBJ2-7; perhaps TRBD1 as D (6 bases). In germline, CDR1 is SGHTA, CDR2 FQGNSA. CDR3 length: 14 residues. With 5 bases removed from V and 2 bases from J, the gap between germline ends came to 13 bases. This CDR3 is CASSGQPGPYEQYF. The DNA of the CDR3 is TGTGCCAGCAGCGGACAGCCGGGACCCTACGAGCAGTACTTC.

This chain joins TRBV2 and TRBJ2-1; 11 positions agree with TRBD2. V lost 6 bases and J lost 7; bases outside the gene matches: 8. CDR1 is SNHLY, CDR2 FYNNEI, per germline. The CDR3 sequence is 15 residues long. The CDR3 DNA reads TGTGCCAGCAGGACTACTAGCGGGGGTTTGAATGAGCAGTTCTTC. It is translated as CASRTTSGGLNEQFF.

The chain joins TRBV28 to TRBJ2-1, with 7 bases fitting TRBD2. The CDR3 totals 15 residues. Germline assignment: CDR1 MDHEN and CDR2 SYDVKM. Trimming took 4 bases from V and 8 from J; bases not matched to a gene: 11. CDR3 loop: CASSYTSANGDEQFF. The CDR3 DNA sequence: TGTGCCAGCAGTTATACTAGCGCCAACGGGGATGAGCAGTTCTTC.

V and J are TRBV5-5 and TRBJ2-1; 10 positions match TRBD1. The CDR3 is made up of 18 amino acids. The trim removed 3 bases at V and 1 base at J, leaving 10 bases unmatched. The germline V gene encodes CDR1 SGHKS and CDR2 YYEKEE (reference sequence). The CDR3 DNA reads TGTGCCAGCAGCTGGGGACAGGGGTCTGAAATTTCCTACAATGAGCAGTTCTTC. Translation gives CASSWGQGSEISYNEQFF.

The chain combines TRBV11-2 with TRBJ2-7; 8 bases agree with TRBD2. Per the germline V gene, CDR1 is SGHAT and CDR2 is FQNNGV. The V gene end was trimmed by 5 bases and the J gene end by 5 bases; junction bases not matched to a gene: 11. There are 15 residues in the CDR3. The CDR3 DNA follows: TGTGCCAGCAGCCCTCTTGGGACTAGGGTCGACGAGCAGTACTTC. It translates to CASSPLGTRVDEQYF.

The CDR3 is CASSTGVENSPLHF. The CDR3 DNA reads as TGTGCCAGTTCCACAGGGGTAGAGAATTCACCCCTCCACTTT. The chain joins TRBV19 to TRBJ1-6; TRBD1 matches at 7 bases. The CDR3 is made up of 14 amino acids. V lost 8 bases, J lost 7 bases, and 8 bases stayed unmatched. From germline, CDR1 is LNHDA and CDR2 SQIVND (reference sequence).

There are a few counts of this clone. CDR3 in amino acids: CASSGLGQGNQPQHF. In DNA, the CDR3 is TGTGCCAGCAGTGGGTTAGGACAGGGCAATCAGCCCCAGCATTTT. The rearrangement uses TRBV2 and TRBJ1-5; 7 positions agree with TRBD1. V trimming: 4 bases; J trimming: 2 bases; junction bases outside the gene matches: 5. This CDR3 has 15 amino acids. From germline, CDR1 is SNHLY and CDR2 FYNNEI.

V gene TRBV6-5 combines with J gene TRBJ1-5, with a possible D match to TRBD1 (6 bases). With 5 bases removed from V and 7 bases from J, the gap between germline ends came to 12 bases. The germline V gene has CDR1 MNHEY and CDR2 SVGAGI. The CDR3 has 13 amino acids. In nucleotides, the CDR3 is TGTGCCAGCAGTACAGGGTTCGGACAGCCCCAGCATTTT. It yields the protein CASSTGFGQPQHF.

V gene TRBV20-1 combines with J gene TRBJ2-7; TRBD1 matches 7 bases. CDR3 length equals 11 residues. The V gene's germline CDR1 is DFQATT and CDR2 SNEGSKA (reference sequence). V was pared by 5 bases and J by 9 bases, with 7 bases of the junction left unmatched. CDR3 nucleotide sequence: TGCAGTGCTGGAACAGGGGTAGGGCAGTACTTC. This encodes CSAGTGVGQYF.

The chain carries TRBV4-3 and TRBJ2-7; the match to TRBD1 covers 8 bases. There are 15 residues in the CDR3. J lost 4 bases, V lost 1 base, and 6 bases had no gene match. Per the germline V gene, CDR1 is LGHNA and CDR2 is YSLEER. In DNA, the CDR3 is TGCGCCAGCAGCCAAGGTTGGGGACAGGAGTACGAGCAGTACTTC. It codes for CASSQGWGQEYEQYF.

The rearrangement joins TRBV12-3 or TRBV12-4 to TRBJ2-3, with TRBD2 as a possible D gene (5 bases). The CDR3 is 13 amino acids. Deletions cut 5 bases from V and 3 bases from J, with 9 bases between. CDR3 bases: TGTGCCAGCAGTCGGGGAGTAACAGATACGCAGTATTTT. Translation: CASSRGVTDTQYF.

The V gene is TRBV24-1, the J gene TRBJ2-5, with D possibly matching TRBD2 (5 bases). Germline V gene lookup returns CDR1 KGHDR and CDR2 SFDVKD. The germline V and J ends were trimmed by 3 bases and 5 bases, with 12 bases remaining between them. The CDR3 extends over 14 amino acids. This CDR3 reads CATSDPRDVETQYF. CDR3 bases: TGTGCCACCAGTGATCCTCGGGATGTGGAGACCCAGTACTTC.

The chain joins TRBV24-1 to TRBJ1-2; 8 bases agree with TRBD1. Germline values: CDR1 KGHDR, CDR2 SFDVKD. The trim removed 3 bases at V and 8 bases at J, leaving 10 bases unmatched. The CDR3 sequence is 15 residues long. CDR3 DNA sequence: TGTGCCACCAGTGATCCGGGACAGGAGACGAGAGGCTACACCTTC. It is translated as CATSDPGQETRGYTF.

The chain couples TRBV5-1 to TRBJ2-3; D is unclear. The CDR3 totals 14 residues. Trimming removed 0 bases from V and 2 bases from J, with 7 bases in between. CDR1 and CDR2 from the germline V gene are SGHRS and YFSETQ. In DNA form, the CDR3 reads TGCGCCAGCAGCTTGGTGCAGATCACAGATACGCAGTATTTT. Its translation is CASSLVQITDTQYF.